The 28 T cell receptor beta chains in this list originate from one sample, sequenced in a study of shared clonotypes between healthy human individuals. The protocol was immunoSEQ multiplex PCR, while the TCRdb copy is restricted to in-frame clones and leaves out a portion. The sample includes about 230,000 clones, 60% to 70% of them seen just once. Sequencing was done on a sample of memory CD4+ T cells sorted from blood. Subset meaning: CD45RA-negative fraction. Receptors were obtained from a man aged 30-40 years in good health.

The chain is built from TRBV4-2 and TRBJ1-5; the match to TRBD1 covers 8 bases. CDR3 length: 14 residues. The V and J ends lost 4 bases and 4 bases, in that order; junction bases with no gene match: 3. From germline, CDR1 is LGHNA and CDR2 YNFKEQ. The CDR3 bases are TGTGCCAGCAGCCCGACAGGGGTGAATCAGCCCCAGCATTTT. Protein product: CASSPTGVNQPQHF.

The chain uses TRBV5-4 and TRBJ2-5, with 9 nucleotides matching TRBD2. The CDR3 runs 16 residues. The V and J ends lost 1 base and 3 bases, in that order; junction bases with no gene match: 7. CDR1 and CDR2 from the germline V gene are SGHNT and YYREEE (reference sequence). This CDR3 reads CASSLFGQREEETQYF. For the CDR3, the DNA is TGTGCCAGCAGCTTGTTCGGCCAGCGGGAGGAAGAGACCCAGTACTTC.

V and J are TRBV5-1 and TRBJ2-3; no reliable D call. Germline CDR1 reads SGHRS; CDR2 reads YFSETQ. V was trimmed by 1 base and J by 2 bases, leaving 8 bases between them. The CDR3 has 14 amino acids. The CDR3 region is CASSLQPVTDTQYF. For the CDR3, the DNA is TGCGCCAGCAGCTTGCAGCCGGTCACAGATACGCAGTATTTT. Using reference TRBV5-1 and TRBJ2-3 for the parts outside the CDR3, the full variable domain is KAGVTQTPRYLIKTRGQQVTLSCSPISGHRSVSWYQQTPGQGLQFLFEYFSETQRNKGNFPGRFSGRQFSNSRSEMNVSTLELGDSALYLCASSLQPVTDTQYFGPGTRLTVL.

This chain links TRBV28 with TRBJ2-5; maybe TRBD2 (5 bases). Germline CDR1 is MDHEN and CDR2 is SYDVKM. This CDR3 is 12 amino acids long. Trimming took 3 bases from V and 7 from J, leaving 9 bases between them. Here the CDR3 reads CASSFPAGTQYF. The CDR3 region has the DNA TGTGCCAGCAGTTTCCCCGCGGGGACCCAGTACTTC.

The chain couples TRBV10-3 to TRBJ1-1, with 10 positions matching TRBD1. V was pared by 4 bases and J by 7 bases, with 9 bases of the junction left unmatched. The germline gives CDR1 ENHRY, CDR2 SYGVKD. The CDR3 has 15 amino acids. In DNA, the CDR3 is TGTGCCATCAGTGGCCTGCCGACAGGGGGCGGTGAAGCTTTCTTT. Translating gives CAISGLPTGGGEAFF.

The chain uses TRBV5-1 and TRBJ2-1; 15 bases are shared with TRBD2. There are 17 residues in the CDR3. The J segment lost 8 bases and the V segment lost 0 bases, leaving 6 bases of the junction unmatched. Germline values: CDR1 SGHRS, CDR2 YFSETQ. This CDR3 is CASSLGGLAGGFDEQFF. DNA of the CDR3: TGCGCCAGCAGCTTGGGGGGACTAGCGGGAGGTTTCGATGAGCAGTTCTTC. Full variable domain (missing parts from reference TRBV5-1 and TRBJ2-1): KAGVTQTPRYLIKTRGQQVTLSCSPISGHRSVSWYQQTPGQGLQFLFEYFSETQRNKGNFPGRFSGRQFSNSRSEMNVSTLELGDSALYLCASSLGGLAGGFDEQFFGPGTRLTVL.

This chain links TRBV5-1 with TRBJ1-4; 11 nucleotides match TRBD1. V shed 5 bases and J 6 bases; nucleotides not matched to a gene: 3. The germline CDR1 and CDR2 sequences are SGHRS and YFSETQ. There are 14 residues in the CDR3. The CDR3 coding sequence is TGCGCCAGCAGTGGACAGGGGGCAGATGAAAAACTGTTTTTT. Its protein product is CASSGQGADEKLFF.

The J gene is TRBJ2-1, the V gene TRBV29-1; D remains unclear. This CDR3 comprises 13 residues. CDR1 is SQVTM, CDR2 ANQGSEA, per germline. V was shortened by 4 bases and J by 8 bases, with 15 bases between the two germline ends. The chain's CDR3 is CSVAVGPGDEQFF. CDR3 DNA: TGCAGCGTTGCGGTAGGACCAGGCGATGAGCAGTTCTTC.

This rearrangement joins TRBV2 to TRBJ1-2; TRBD1 matches at 7 bases. The V gene end was trimmed by 5 bases and the J gene end by 4 bases; junction bases not matched to a gene: 7. Germline CDR1 is SNHLY and CDR2 is FYNNEI. The CDR3 is 14 amino acids. The CDR3 DNA reads as TGTGCCAGCAGTTCTCAGGGGGTCTCCTATGGCTACACCTTC. Encoded protein: CASSSQGVSYGYTF.

The chain carries TRBV28 and TRBJ2-2; 13 nucleotides align to TRBD2. The CDR3 spans 17 residues. V was clipped by 7 bases and J by 2 bases; unmatched bases: 7. The germline gives CDR1 MDHEN, CDR2 SYDVKM. CDR3 DNA: TGTGCCAGCATCCTGGGGGGACTAGCGGGAAACACCGGGGAGCTGTTTTTT. It yields the protein CASILGGLAGNTGELFF.

The J gene is TRBJ1-3, the V gene TRBV25-1, with D perhaps matching TRBD1 (6 bases). The CDR3 covers 18 residues. The V end lost 3 bases, the J end lost 2 bases, and 20 bases lay between the germline ends. The germline CDR1 and CDR2 sequences are MGHDK and SYGVNS. CDR3 coding DNA: TGTGCCAGCAGTGACCCCCGGCTGGACAGCTCTGCTGGAAACACCATATATTTT. Translated: CASSDPRLDSSAGNTIYF.

V gene TRBV6-1 combines with J gene TRBJ1-2, with D possibly being TRBD1 (5 bases). The CDR3 sequence is 15 residues long. Germline V CDR1 and CDR2: MNHNS, SASEGT. Between the trimmed V and J ends, which lost 4 bases and 5 bases, there was a span of 17 bases. The CDR3 DNA reads TGTGCCAGCAGTGGGGCCGGGACGGTCATTTATGGCTACACCTTC. Translating gives CASSGAGTVIYGYTF.

V gene TRBV7-2 combines with J gene TRBJ1-4; a possible D gene is TRBD1 (6 bases). V lost 0 bases and J lost 3, with 8 bases in between. This CDR3 has 15 amino acids. Per the germline V gene, CDR1 is SGHTA and CDR2 is FQGNSA. CDR3 DNA: TGTGCCAGCAGCTTAGCAGGGGGGGCTAATGAAAAACTGTTTTTT. It specifies CASSLAGGANEKLFF.

This chain uses TRBV5-8 with TRBJ1-5, with a tentative D call TRBD1 (6 bases). V was cut by 1 base and J by 3 bases, with 14 bases left in between. Germline V CDR1 and CDR2: SGHTS, YDEGEE. This CDR3 is 16 amino acids long. CDR3 in amino acids: CASSLRTGHHNQPQHF. The CDR3 DNA sequence: TGTGCCAGCAGCTTGAGAACGGGACACCACAATCAGCCCCAGCATTTT.

The CDR3 sequence: CASSTSGQGFGEAFF. The DNA of the CDR3 is TGTGCCAGCAGTACATCGGGACAGGGGTTCGGCGAAGCTTTCTTT. The genes are TRBV28 and TRBJ1-1, with 10 bases aligning to TRBD1. CDR1 and CDR2 from the germline V gene are MDHEN and SYDVKM. The CDR3 spans 15 residues. V lost 5 bases and J lost 8; bases outside the gene matches: 11.

Here the CDR3 DNA reads TGTGCCAGCAGCCCCCGACAGGGGGCCGGGTACGAGCAGTACTTC. Its protein is CASSPRQGAGYEQYF. V gene TRBV14 combines with J gene TRBJ2-7, with TRBD1 matching over 10 bases. V lost 4 bases and J lost 4; bases outside the gene matches: 7. Germline V gene sequence: CDR1 SGHDN, CDR2 FVKESK. The CDR3 covers 15 residues.

This clone was detected only a few times. The J gene is TRBJ1-2, the V gene TRBV5-1; D gene unclear. The CDR3 runs to 13 residues. Germline CDR1 and CDR2: SGHRS and YFSETQ. V lost 6 bases and J lost 3, with 12 bases in between. The CDR3 loop reads CASKGNLDYGYTF. The CDR3 DNA follows: TGCGCCAGCAAAGGGAATTTGGACTATGGCTACACCTTC.

CDR3: CASSLEGTRETEAFF. Written as DNA, the CDR3 is TGCGCCAGCAGCTTGGAGGGGACGCGGGAGACTGAAGCTTTCTTT. The chain has TRBV5-1 and TRBJ1-1; weak D call: TRBD1 (5 bases). With 0 bases removed from V and 5 bases from J, the gap between germline ends came to 14 bases. The CDR3 sequence is 15 residues long. From germline, CDR1 is SGHRS and CDR2 YFSETQ.

This clone was seen a few times. This chain joins TRBV21-1 and TRBJ1-5. TRBV21-1 is reported as a pseudogene. The CDR3 consists of 16 residues. In nucleotides, the CDR3 is TGTGCCAGCAGCAAATTGGTGGGGGATAGCAATCAGCCCCAGCATTTT. Translated, it gives CASSKLVGDSNQPQHF.

This clone was observed a single time. This chain uses TRBV10-2 with TRBJ2-5; D might be TRBD1 or TRBD2, each matching 7 bases. Germline V gives CDR1 WSHSY, CDR2 SAAADI. The CDR3 sequence is 15 residues long. Trimming took off 5 bases at V and 3 bases at J, with 16 bases between the two ends. The CDR3 protein is CASSLGGGGKETQYF. CDR3 coding DNA: TGCGCCAGCAGTTTAGGGGGAGGGGGCAAAGAGACCCAGTACTTC.

The chain uses TRBV7-2 and TRBJ1-1; no firm D call. This CDR3 spans 14 amino acids. The V and J ends lost 2 bases and 1 base respectively, with 8 bases between them. Germline-derived CDR1 and CDR2 are SGHTA and FQGNSA. CDR3 in amino acids: CASSLSGGNTEAFF. The CDR3 region has the DNA TGTGCCAGCAGCTTATCAGGAGGGAACACTGAAGCTTTCTTT.

This rearrangement joins TRBV5-5 to TRBJ1-3; D is undetermined. Trimming left V 4 bases short and J 4 bases short, with 6 bases between. The CDR3 is made up of 12 amino acids. Per germline, CDR1 SGHKS and CDR2 YYEKEE (reference sequence). The CDR3 protein is CASSRDGNTIYF. CDR3 DNA sequence: TGTGCCAGCAGCCGTGACGGAAACACCATATATTTT.

The chain employs TRBV2 and TRBJ2-5; 14 bases align to TRBD2. The CDR3 totals 17 residues. Germline CDR1 SNHLY, CDR2 FYNNEI. V was pared by 4 bases and J by 4 bases, with 8 bases of the junction left unmatched. CDR3 nucleotides: TGTGCCAGCAGTGGCGGGACTAGCGGGAGTGCAAGAGAGACCCAGTACTTC. It codes for CASSGGTSGSARETQYF. Looking up the rest from reference TRBV2 and TRBJ2-5 gives the full variable domain: EPEVTQTPSHQVTQMGQEVILRCVPISNHLYFYWYRQILGQKVEFLVSFYNNEISEKSEIFDDQFSVERPDGSNFTLKIRSTKLEDSAMYFCASSGGTSGSARETQYFGPGTRLLVL.

This clone has a handful of counts. The chain recombines TRBV4-1 with TRBJ2-1; 7 bases fit TRBD2. With V trimmed by 2 bases and J by 6 bases, 7 bases remained unmatched. Germline CDR1 reads MGHRA; CDR2 reads YSYEKL. The CDR3 sequence is 15 residues long. The CDR3 DNA follows: TGCGCCAGCAGCCAACTATACGGGAGGACCAATGAGCAGTTCTTC. Translation gives CASSQLYGRTNEQFF.

This chain uses TRBV29-1 with TRBJ2-3; D remains ambiguous. Trimming pared 4 bases from V and 2 bases from J, leaving 13 bases between. CDR1 is SQVTM and CDR2 is ANQGSEA in the germline V gene. This CDR3 comprises 14 residues. The CDR3 sequence is CSVAQHLATDTQYF. As DNA, the CDR3 is TGCAGCGTTGCCCAGCATTTAGCCACAGATACGCAGTATTTT.

Only one count was recorded for this clone. This chain connects TRBV2 to TRBJ1-5; TRBD1 might be the D (5 bases). The CDR3 totals 15 residues. Trimming removed 0 bases from V and 8 bases from J, with 14 bases in between. CDR1 and CDR2 from the germline V gene are SNHLY and FYNNEI. The CDR3 nucleotides read TGTGCCAGCAGTGAAGCGGGCAACTCCAGGGAGCCCCAGCATTTT. Its protein product is CASSEAGNSREPQHF.

The chain links TRBV28 to TRBJ1-5, with D unresolved. Trimming stripped 6 bases from V and 3 bases from J, with 6 bases between. This CDR3 is built from 12 residues. The V gene's germline CDR1 is MDHEN and CDR2 SYDVKM. The CDR3 DNA is TGTGCCAGCAGCCTCCTCAATCAGCCCCAGCATTTT. It yields the protein CASSLLNQPQHF.

This clone appeared a few times. This chain connects TRBV10-3 to TRBJ1-5; D call uncertain. The CDR3 runs to 15 residues. The germline CDR1 and CDR2 sequences are ENHRY and SYGVKD. Trimming left V 2 bases short and J 8 bases short, with 16 bases between. The chain's CDR3 is CAISEDTSIVKPQHF. The DNA for the CDR3 is TGTGCCATCAGTGAGGACACGTCTATAGTTAAGCCCCAGCATTTT.